The 24 T cell receptor beta chains reported below all come from one sample, sequenced in a study of T cells in tuberculosis. Generated by immunoSEQ multiplex PCR, the TCRdb table keeps only in-frame clones and is missing some. The table shows tens of thousands of clones, with 97% occurring only once. Sequencing input: PBMCs. The receptors come from a donor between 10 and 29 years old with latent tuberculosis or without tuberculosis infection.

This clone was seen once. This sequence joins TRBV27 and TRBJ2-1; D is perhaps TRBD1 (5 bases). This CDR3 contains 15 residues. Germline CDR1 MNHEY, CDR2 SMNVEV (reference sequence). Trimming took 0 bases from V and 2 from J, leaving 8 bases between them. The CDR3 bases are TGTGCCAGCAGTTTATCAGGGGTAACCTACAATGAGCAGTTCTTC. It encodes CASSLSGVTYNEQFF.

This chain connects TRBV7-2 to TRBJ2-1, with 8 bases that match TRBD2. The germline V gene encodes CDR1 SGHTA and CDR2 FQGNSA. This CDR3 spans 14 amino acids. The trim removed 4 bases at V and 7 bases at J, leaving 6 bases unmatched. CDR3 DNA: TGTGCCAGCAGCTACTCCGGGACTAGTAATGAGCAGTTCTTC. Protein product: CASSYSGTSNEQFF.

The sample holds one count of this clone. The J gene is TRBJ2-5, the V gene TRBV25-1; D is unresolved. V was clipped by 1 base and J by 3 bases, with 6 bases between them. The CDR3 contains 13 residues. The germline V gene has CDR1 MGHDK and CDR2 SYGVNS. The CDR3 nucleotides are TGTGCCAGCAGTGAATCGACTGAAGAGACCCAGTACTTC. It yields the protein CASSESTEETQYF.

The V and J genes are TRBV7-9 and TRBJ1-1; D is uncertain. Germline V gene sequence: CDR1 SEHNR, CDR2 FQNEAQ (reference sequence). This CDR3 has 13 amino acids. The V end was cut by 4 bases, the J end by 5 bases, with 11 bases between. This CDR3 reads CASSYLVGTEAFF. For the CDR3, the DNA is TGTGCCAGCAGCTACCTGGTCGGGACTGAAGCTTTCTTT.

V gene TRBV2 combines with J gene TRBJ2-1; TRBD2 matches 7 bases. J gave up 3 bases and V 11 bases, and 4 bases lay outside the gene matches. The CDR3 has 12 residues. Germline values: CDR1 SNHLY, CDR2 FYNNEI. In DNA, the CDR3 is TGTGCCCTTCGCGGGGGCTACAATGAGCAGTTCTTC. It yields the protein CALRGGYNEQFF. Supplemented by reference TRBV2 and TRBJ2-1, the full variable domain reads EPEVTQTPSHQVTQMGQEVILRCVPISNHLYFYWYRQILGQKVEFLVSFYNNEISEKSEIFDDQFSVERPDGSNFTLKIRSTKLEDSAMYFCALRGGYNEQFFGPGTRLTVL.

The chain carries TRBV6-6 and TRBJ2-7; 11 bases match TRBD1. Germline-derived CDR1 and CDR2 are MNHNY and SVGAGI (reference sequence). This CDR3 region has 16 residues. The V gene end was trimmed by 4 bases and the J gene end by 3 bases; junction bases not matched to a gene: 8. DNA for the CDR3: TGTGCCAGCAGTTGGCCCGGGACAGGGGGACTCTACGAGCAGTACTTC. Translation: CASSWPGTGGLYEQYF.

The CDR3 coding sequence is TGCAGCGTTGGACAGGGAGCAGCTTTCTTT. It translates to CSVGQGAAFF. V is TRBV29-1 and J is TRBJ1-1; the match to TRBD1 covers 7 bases. Germline CDR1 reads SQVTM; CDR2 reads ANQGSEA. The CDR3 is made up of 10 amino acids. The ends lost 4 bases at V and 10 bases at J; junction bases unmatched: 3.

The J gene is TRBJ1-1, the V gene TRBV29-1, with TRBD1 matching over 8 bases. Germline values: CDR1 SQVTM, CDR2 ANQGSEA. The CDR3 is made up of 14 amino acids. V gave up 7 bases and J gave up 2 bases; unmatched junction bases: 9. The CDR3 loop is CSGTYRGLNTEAFF. The DNA of the CDR3 is TGCAGCGGGACGTACAGGGGGTTAAACACTGAAGCTTTCTTT.

V gene TRBV6-1 combines with J gene TRBJ1-5; 7 positions match TRBD1. There are 16 residues in the CDR3. CDR1 and CDR2 from the germline V gene are MNHNS and SASEGT. The V segment lost 1 base and the J segment 9 bases; nucleotides outside the gene matches: 12. CDR3 residues: CASSEGTGGPRAPQHF. CDR3 DNA: TGTGCCAGCAGTGAAGGGACAGGAGGCCCCAGGGCGCCCCAGCATTTT.

V usage is TRBV29-1 and J usage is TRBJ2-5, with D uncertain. The V gene's germline CDR1 is SQVTM and CDR2 ANQGSEA. V dropped 5 bases and J dropped 2 bases, with 9 bases sitting between them. The CDR3 loop spans 12 amino acids. CDR3 nucleotides: TGCAGCGTTAGTTCCCTACAAGAGACCCAGTACTTC. Its protein is CSVSSLQETQYF. The whole variable domain, remainder taken from reference TRBV29-1 and TRBJ2-5, is SAVISQKPSRDICQRGTSLTIQCQVDSQVTMMFWYRQQPGQSLTLIATANQGSEATYESGFVIDKFPISRPNLTFSTLTVSNMSPEDSSIYLCSVSSLQETQYFGPGTRLLVL.

V and J are TRBV4-1 and TRBJ1-2; 7 nucleotides line up with TRBD1. The J segment lost 3 bases and the V segment lost 1 base, leaving 5 bases of the junction unmatched. The CDR3 has 15 amino acids. CDR1 is MGHRA, CDR2 YSYEKL, per germline. CDR3 in amino acids: CASSQGQGIYYGYTF. The CDR3 bases are TGCGCCAGCAGCCAAGGACAGGGTATCTACTATGGCTACACCTTC.

A word on this clone: The junction differs from germline at one of its ends, possibly a read error. This chain links TRBV7-2 with TRBJ1-3; TRBD1 is a possible D gene (6 bases). Germline CDR1 is SGHTA and CDR2 is FQGNSA. The CDR3 is made up of 15 amino acids. The CDR3 DNA sequence: TGTGCCAGCAGCGAAGTCACAGGGTCTGGGAACACCATATATTTT. Translation: CASSEVTGSGNTIYF.

V gene TRBV11-2 combines with J gene TRBJ2-1; TRBD2 might be the D (6 bases). Trimming cost V 1 base and J 9 bases, with 7 bases left between them. CDR3 length equals 12 residues. Germline V gives CDR1 SGHAT, CDR2 FQNNGV. The DNA for the CDR3 is TGTGCCAGCAGCTTAGTGGGGGGTGAGCAGTTCTTC. It translates to CASSLVGGEQFF.

The CDR3 bases are TGTGCCGGCCGCGCGTTTACTAGCGGGAGTAACACCGGGGAGCTGTTTTTT. Translation: CAGRAFTSGSNTGELFF. J is TRBJ2-2 and V is TRBV5-6; 11 bases fit TRBD2. The CDR3 is made up of 17 amino acids. Germline CDR1 is SGHDT and CDR2 is YYEEEE. Losses at the gene ends were 10 bases for V and 2 bases for J; bases not matched to a gene: 13.

The chain couples TRBV5-6 to TRBJ1-2; no clear D gene. The V end lost 4 bases, the J end lost 4 bases, and 8 bases lay between the germline ends. The V gene's germline CDR1 is SGHDT and CDR2 YYEEEE. The CDR3 sequence is 12 residues long. The CDR3 spells CASSRAGYGYTF. CDR3 nucleotides: TGTGCCAGCAGCCGAGCCGGCTATGGCTACACCTTC.

This clone was seen a single time. The chain couples TRBV6-6 to TRBJ1-2; D call uncertain. V lost 2 bases and J 7 bases, leaving 11 bases between the germline ends. CDR3 length: 13 amino acids. Germline CDR1 is MNHNY and CDR2 is SVGAGI (reference sequence). CDR3 DNA sequence: TGTGCCAGCAGTTACGCCGGGAGTGGTGGCTACACCTTC. Its protein is CASSYAGSGGYTF.

The genes are TRBV19 and TRBJ1-2; D uncertain. This CDR3 is built from 13 residues. Germline CDR1 reads LNHDA; CDR2 reads SQIVND (reference sequence). Trimming shortened V by 3 bases and J by 4 bases, and 9 bases separated the two germline ends. In DNA, the CDR3 is TGTGCCAGTAGTATTGGCTCTTTCTATGGCTACACCTTC. This translates into CASSIGSFYGYTF.

The rearrangement joins TRBV6-1 to TRBJ2-7, with a possible D match to TRBD2 (5 bases). Trimming cost V 6 bases and J 7 bases, with 19 bases left between them. Germline V gene lookup returns CDR1 MNHNS and CDR2 SASEGT. CDR3 size: 14 residues. CDR3 bases: TGTGCCAGCAGCATGGACCGGGGTCGGGAAGAGCAGTACTTC. It specifies CASSMDRGREEQYF.

V is TRBV14 and J is TRBJ2-1, with 13 bases that match TRBD2. V shed 4 bases, J shed 5 bases, and the junction held 8 bases outside the gene matches. Per the germline V gene, CDR1 is SGHDN and CDR2 is FVKESK. This CDR3 has 17 residues. The CDR3 DNA reads TGTGCCAGCAGCCCCGGGATGGGACTAGCGGGACACAATGAGCAGTTCTTC. Protein product: CASSPGMGLAGHNEQFF.

This clone has a single count. J is TRBJ1-1 and V is TRBV18; TRBD1 might be the D (5 bases). The CDR3 has 12 residues. Germline CDR1 and CDR2: KGHSH and LQKENI. Trimming took 2 bases from V and 4 from J, leaving 5 bases between them. CDR3 coding DNA: TGTGCCAGCTCACCAGACAGCACTGAAGCTTTCTTT. Residues: CASSPDSTEAFF.

The chain has TRBV5-1 and TRBJ1-3; no clear D. This CDR3 contains 16 residues. Germline assignment: CDR1 SGHRS and CDR2 YFSETQ. The V and J ends lost 0 bases and 0 bases respectively, with 10 bases between them. The CDR3 loop is CASSLVAADSGNTIYF. Written as DNA, the CDR3 is TGCGCCAGCAGCTTGGTTGCGGCGGACTCTGGAAACACCATATATTTT.

The chain links TRBV6-4 to TRBJ2-3; TRBD2 agrees at 11 bases. The germline V gene encodes CDR1 MRHNA and CDR2 SNTAGT. Trimming cost V 0 bases and J 0 bases; bases outside gene matches: 2. The CDR3 consists of 17 residues. In nucleotides, the CDR3 is TGTGCCAGCAGTGACTCTAGCGGGGGGGCTAGCACAGATACGCAGTATTTT. Translation: CASSDSSGGASTDTQYF.

V and J are TRBV9 and TRBJ1-1; D is perhaps TRBD1 (5 bases). The CDR3 is 11 residues long. Deletions cut 3 bases from V and 7 bases from J, with 7 bases between. Germline lookup yields CDR1 SGDLS and CDR2 YYNGEE. The CDR3 DNA reads TGTGCCAGCAGCGGCGACAGTGAAGCTTTCTTT. This codes for CASSGDSEAFF.

The rearrangement uses TRBV5-1 and TRBJ2-1; possibly TRBD2 for D (5 bases). This CDR3 is 14 amino acids long. V lost 4 bases, J lost 3 bases, and 11 bases lay in between. Germline CDR1 SGHRS, CDR2 YFSETQ. The CDR3 protein is CASSLGLDYNEQFF. The CDR3 DNA reads TGCGCCAGCAGCCTTGGACTGGACTACAATGAGCAGTTCTTC.